The 30 T cell receptor beta chains listed next were all sequenced from one sample in a study of identical twins. TCRdb analysed the 5' RACE reads with MiXCR anew, one entry per CDR3 protein. There are 400,000 to 500,000 distinct CDR3 sequences in the sample; roughly 18% occur only once, and about 12% lies in the top ten. Sequences were obtained from naive T cells sorted from blood. The receptor set was obtained from a man aged 50 to 60 in good health.

The chain recombines TRBV7-3 with TRBJ2-2, with 9 bases lining up with TRBD1. This CDR3 spans 15 amino acids. Germline V gene sequence: CDR1 SGHTA, CDR2 FQGTGA. V lost 0 bases to trimming and J lost 6 bases; unmatched junction nucleotides: 2. The CDR3: CASSLTRTGAGELFF. CDR3 DNA: TGTGCCAGCAGCTTAACAAGGACAGGGGCCGGGGAGCTGTTTTTT.

In its sample, this clonotype was seen a few times. The rearrangement uses TRBV7-3 and TRBJ2-3; TRBD1 might be the D (5 bases). Trimming pared 1 base from V and 6 bases from J, leaving 11 bases between. The CDR3 is 14 amino acids. Germline-derived CDR1 and CDR2 are SGHTA and FQGTGA. CDR3 nucleotides: TGTGCCAGCAGCTTAAACAGGCGGTCGGATACGCAGTATTTT. Its translation: CASSLNRRSDTQYF.

This clonotype came up a few times. This chain uses TRBV11-1 with TRBJ2-6; D gene ambiguous. The CDR3 consists of 18 residues. CDR1 and CDR2 (germline): SGHAT, FQDESV (reference sequence). Trimming took off 5 bases at V and 0 bases at J, with 17 bases between the two ends. CDR3 nucleotide sequence: TGTGCCAGCAGCCACCGGCCTCTACTACGCTCTGGGGCCAACGTCCTGACTTTC. Translation: CASSHRPLLRSGANVLTF.

The chain combines TRBV20-1 with TRBJ2-3; 9 bases are a match to TRBD2. Germline loops: CDR1 DFQATT, CDR2 SNEGSKA (reference sequence). V trimming: 1 base; J trimming: 3 bases; junction bases outside the gene matches: 5. The CDR3 covers 15 residues. The DNA of the CDR3 is TGCAGTGCTAGAGGTGTAGCGGGAGTGACAGATACGCAGTATTTT. Amino acids: CSARGVAGVTDTQYF.

Concerning this clonotype itself: One base away lies a much larger clone, so this may be a sequencing read error. The V call is TRBV29-1, the J call TRBJ2-3, with 7 nucleotides matching TRBD2. The CDR3 runs 14 residues. The V gene's germline CDR1 is SQVTM and CDR2 ANQGSEA. The J segment lost 3 bases and the V segment lost 8 bases, leaving 11 bases of the junction unmatched. The CDR3 DNA reads TGCAGCCACAGCTCTGGCGGGAGAACAGATACGCAGTATTTT. Translating it yields CSHSSGGRTDTQYF.

This clonotype was counted many times. The genes are TRBV7-9 and TRBJ1-2, with a tentative D call TRBD1 (5 bases). Trimming shortened V by 5 bases and J by 8 bases, and 15 bases separated the two germline ends. This CDR3 spans 13 amino acids. The germline CDR1 and CDR2 sequences are SEHNR and FQNEAQ (reference sequence). The CDR3 DNA reads as TGTGCCAGCAGCCCGACCAGGGAACGCGGCTACACCTTC. Translating it yields CASSPTRERGYTF. Together with reference TRBV7-9 and TRBJ1-2, the CDR3 gives the full variable domain: DTGVSQNPRHKITKRGQNVTFRCDPISEHNRLYWYRQTLGQGPEFLTYFQNEAQLEKSRLLSDRFSAERPKGSFSTLEIQRTEQGDSAMYLCASSPTRERGYTFGSGTRLTVV.

The DNA for the CDR3 is TGTGCCAGCAAGAGGGCGGGGGGCCAATACAATGAGCAGTTCTTC. Translating gives CASKRAGGQYNEQFF. The chain uses TRBV6-1 and TRBJ2-1; 8 nucleotides agree with TRBD2. V shed 7 bases, J shed 4 bases, and the junction held 9 bases outside the gene matches. The CDR3 loop spans 15 amino acids. Germline V gene data show CDR1 as MNHNS and CDR2 as SASEGT.

J is TRBJ2-1 and V is TRBV25-1; 7 bases line up with TRBD2. Germline V lookup: CDR1 MGHDK, CDR2 SYGVNS. This CDR3 is built from 13 residues. The V gene end was trimmed by 3 bases and the J gene end by 7 bases; junction bases not matched to a gene: 3. The CDR3 coding sequence is TGTGCCAGCAGTGAGCCCGGGGGGAATGAGCAGTTCTTC. Its translation is CASSEPGGNEQFF.

This clonotype was seen many times. The chain links TRBV6-6 to TRBJ1-1; possibly TRBD1 for D (5 bases). CDR1 and CDR2 (germline): MNHNY, SVGAGI (reference sequence). The CDR3 consists of 13 residues. V shed 5 bases and J shed 1 base, with 8 bases lying between them. CDR3 nucleotides: TGTGCCAGCAGTGGGGGAGAGAACACTGAAGCTTTCTTT. Its protein is CASSGGENTEAFF.

This clonotype was counted between two and nine times. The chain employs TRBV4-1 and TRBJ2-7; 10 bases fit TRBD2. CDR3 size: 15 residues. The germline gives CDR1 MGHRA, CDR2 YSYEKL. V lost 3 bases and J lost 3; bases outside the gene matches: 5. CDR3: CASSHRLAGGYEQYF. The CDR3 DNA reads TGCGCCAGCAGCCACCGACTAGCGGGCGGCTACGAGCAGTACTTC.

This clonotype was detected only a few times. The V call is TRBV7-2, the J call TRBJ2-3, with 8 bases lining up with TRBD2. Germline assignment: CDR1 SGHTA and CDR2 FQGNSA. With 0 bases clipped from V and 4 bases from J, the junction kept 9 bases outside the gene matches. This CDR3 has 17 residues. CDR3 sequence (DNA): TGTGCCAGCAGCTTAGCGCTTTGGGCGGGGGGCCCAGATACGCAGTATTTT. Translated: CASSLALWAGGPDTQYF.

This clonotype appeared a few times. The genes are TRBV7-9 and TRBJ1-1; D ambiguous. Germline V gene sequence: CDR1 SEHNR, CDR2 FQNEAQ (reference sequence). The V end lost 5 bases, the J end lost 1 base, and 8 bases lay between the germline ends. CDR3 size: 13 residues. CDR3 coding DNA: TGTGCCAGCAGCGTAAAGCCGAACACTGAAGCTTTCTTT. Translation gives CASSVKPNTEAFF.

The table lists this clonotype with a few counts. The chain employs TRBV15 and TRBJ2-1; 11 bases are shared with TRBD2. Germline CDR1 and CDR2: LNHNV and YYDKDF (reference sequence). This CDR3 region has 15 residues. The V segment lost 3 bases and the J segment 9 bases; nucleotides outside the gene matches: 7. CDR3 in amino acids: CATSRTSGMLGEQFF. Written as DNA, the CDR3 is TGTGCCACCAGCAGGACTAGCGGGATGTTGGGTGAGCAGTTCTTC.

This clonotype was seen a handful of times. This rearrangement joins TRBV7-2 to TRBJ2-6; D is ambiguous. Germline V lookup: CDR1 SGHTA, CDR2 FQGNSA. V lost 6 bases to trimming and J lost 0 bases, with 3 bases between them. The CDR3 covers 13 residues. Here the CDR3 reads CASRPSGANVLTF. In DNA form, the CDR3 reads TGTGCCAGCAGACCCTCTGGGGCCAACGTCCTGACTTTC. Complete variable domain (other parts from reference TRBV7-2 and TRBJ2-6): GAGVSQSPSNKVTEKGKDVELRCDPISGHTALYWYRQSLGQGLEFLIYFQGNSAPDKSGLPSDRFSAERTGGSVSTLTIQRTQQEDSAVYLCASRPSGANVLTFGAGSRLTVL.

CDR3 DNA sequence: TGCAGTGCTAGAGATCAGGGCAGGATCCAAGAGACCCAGTACTTC. Translating it yields CSARDQGRIQETQYF. This chain uses TRBV20-1 with TRBJ2-5; a weak D match, TRBD1 (5 bases). Trimming removed 0 bases from V and 1 base from J, with 12 bases in between. CDR1 and CDR2 (germline): DFQATT, SNEGSKA (reference sequence). This CDR3 comprises 15 residues.

This clonotype was detected ten times or more. J is TRBJ2-1 and V is TRBV7-2; 7 bases line up with TRBD1. Germline V gives CDR1 SGHTA, CDR2 FQGNSA. The CDR3 spans 18 residues. With 0 bases clipped from V and 4 bases from J, the junction kept 12 bases outside the gene matches. The CDR3 nucleotides are TGTGCCAGCAGCTTAGCACGGCTAAACAGGGGCCGATACAATGAGCAGTTCTTC. Its translation is CASSLARLNRGRYNEQFF.

This clonotype appeared a few times. J is TRBJ2-1 and V is TRBV5-6; 8 bases fit TRBD2. J gave up 0 bases and V 4 bases, and 15 bases lay outside the gene matches. CDR3 length: 19 amino acids. In germline, CDR1 is SGHDT, CDR2 YYEEEE. The CDR3 reads CASSLMRAGGLSSYNEQFF. CDR3 DNA sequence: TGTGCCAGCAGCCTAATGCGGGCGGGGGGACTGAGCTCCTACAATGAGCAGTTCTTC.

The chain combines TRBV4-1 with TRBJ2-4, with TRBD1 as a possible D gene (5 bases). CDR3 size: 17 residues. Trimming pared 1 base from V and 7 bases from J, leaving 20 bases between. Looked up from germline, CDR1 is MGHRA and CDR2 is YSYEKL. CDR3 sequence (DNA): TGCGCCAGCAGCCAAGCATGGAAGGGGCTTAAAATTAACATTCAGTACTTC. The encoded protein is CASSQAWKGLKINIQYF.

At least ten counts were recorded for this clonotype. The V call is TRBV5-1, the J call TRBJ2-2; possible D gene TRBD2, 6 bases. The germline gives CDR1 SGHRS, CDR2 YFSETQ. The V end was cut by 3 bases, the J end by 7 bases, with 16 bases between. The CDR3 length is 15 residues. This CDR3 reads CASSSGGTLDGELFF. Written as DNA, the CDR3 is TGCGCCAGCAGCTCTGGGGGGACCCTAGACGGGGAGCTGTTTTTT.

This clonotype was seen more than once but under ten times. The rearrangement links TRBV12-3 or TRBV12-4 to TRBJ1-5, with 7 bases fitting TRBD1. The CDR3 runs 13 residues. Germline trimming cut 6 bases from V and 5 bases from J; bases unmatched to any gene: 4. In nucleotides, the CDR3 is TGTGCCAGCAGAGGACAGGACCATCAGCCCCAGCATTTT. This sequence encodes CASRGQDHQPQHF.

The chain couples TRBV4-2 to TRBJ1-1; D is unresolved. CDR3 size: 16 residues. CDR1 is LGHNA and CDR2 is YNFKEQ in the germline V gene. The ends were cut back, 0 bases at V and 6 bases at J, with 17 bases in the middle. CDR3 DNA: TGTGCCAGCAGCCAAGATTCAAACCAACACAGCGCTGAAGCTTTCTTT. Protein product: CASSQDSNQHSAEAFF.

At least ten counts were recorded for this clonotype. The J gene is TRBJ2-7, the V gene TRBV7-9, with a tentative D call TRBD1 (8 bases). The germline V gene encodes CDR1 SEHNR and CDR2 FQNEAQ (reference sequence). The germline V and J ends were trimmed by 5 bases and 4 bases, with 15 bases remaining between them. The length of the CDR3 is 14 residues. This CDR3 reads CASSITGGGYEQYF. CDR3 nucleotide sequence: TGTGCCAGCAGCATAACAGGGGGGGGATACGAGCAGTACTTC.

This clonotype was seen a few times. The rearrangement links TRBV4-2 to TRBJ2-2, with D tentatively TRBD2 (6 bases). The germline V and J ends were trimmed by 0 bases and 5 bases, with 10 bases remaining between them. The CDR3 extends over 15 amino acids. CDR1 and CDR2 from the germline V gene are LGHNA and YNFKEQ. The CDR3 region is CASSQDPSGTGELFF. DNA for the CDR3: TGTGCCAGCAGCCAAGATCCGAGCGGGACCGGGGAGCTGTTTTTT.

This clonotype showed up just a few times. V and J are TRBV7-2 and TRBJ2-2; 8 nucleotides agree with TRBD2. The CDR3 runs to 15 residues. Germline assignment: CDR1 SGHTA and CDR2 FQGNSA. The junction had 3 bases not matched to a gene; V was cut back by 6 bases and J by 0 bases. The CDR3 nucleotides read TGTGCCAGCAGACTTAGCGGGACGAACACCGGGGAGCTGTTTTTT. The encoded protein is CASRLSGTNTGELFF. Using reference TRBV7-2 and TRBJ2-2 for the parts outside the CDR3, the full variable domain is GAGVSQSPSNKVTEKGKDVELRCDPISGHTALYWYRQSLGQGLEFLIYFQGNSAPDKSGLPSDRFSAERTGGSVSTLTIQRTQQEDSAVYLCASRLSGTNTGELFFGEGSRLTVL.

The rearrangement links TRBV7-2 to TRBJ2-5; D ambiguous. V was shortened by 1 base and J by 2 bases, with 14 bases between the two germline ends. Germline V gene data show CDR1 as SGHTA and CDR2 as FQGNSA. The length of the CDR3 is 16 residues. DNA of the CDR3: TGTGCCAGCAGCTTAGTACGGGCGGTGGGACAAGAGACCCAGTACTTC. Its protein is CASSLVRAVGQETQYF.

This clonotype came up a few times. The chain links TRBV4-3 to TRBJ2-1; D remains unclear. CDR3 length: 16 amino acids. Germline values: CDR1 LGHNA, CDR2 YSLEER. Trimming removed 0 bases at V and 0 bases at J, with 9 bases between. CDR3 sequence (DNA): TGCGCCAGCAGCCAAGAACAGTTTAGCTCCTACAATGAGCAGTTCTTC. It codes for CASSQEQFSSYNEQFF.

The V gene is TRBV5-1, the J gene TRBJ2-6; D is possibly TRBD2 (5 bases). The germline V gene encodes CDR1 SGHRS and CDR2 YFSETQ. CDR3 size: 15 residues. V was shortened by 3 bases and J by 0 bases, with 7 bases between the two germline ends. CDR3 in DNA: TGCGCCAGCAGCTCAGCGGTCTCTGGGGCCAACGTCCTGACTTTC. Translating gives CASSSAVSGANVLTF.

The V and J genes are TRBV4-3 and TRBJ2-7, with D perhaps TRBD1 (8 bases). Trimming cost V 0 bases and J 4 bases, with 13 bases left between them. Germline CDR1 and CDR2: LGHNA and YSLEER. This CDR3 is built from 15 residues. CDR3 coding DNA: TGCGCCAGCAGCCAAGACGACAGGGGAGGGTACGAGCAGTACTTC. It specifies CASSQDDRGGYEQYF.

This clonotype turned up a few times. The V call is TRBV11-2, the J call TRBJ2-1, with 9 bases aligning to TRBD2. This CDR3 is built from 19 residues. Germline V lookup: CDR1 SGHAT, CDR2 FQNNGV. J lost 8 bases, V lost 1 base, and 18 bases had no gene match. The CDR3 loop reads CASSLGAGWLAGRKHEQFF. CDR3 nucleotide sequence: TGTGCCAGCAGCTTAGGGGCCGGGTGGCTAGCGGGACGAAAGCATGAGCAGTTCTTC.

The chain employs TRBV20-1 and TRBJ1-1; 12 positions match TRBD1. The V gene's germline CDR1 is DFQATT and CDR2 SNEGSKA (reference sequence). V trimming: 6 bases; J trimming: 11 bases; junction bases outside the gene matches: 16. This CDR3 is 15 amino acids long. The CDR3 reads CSAYPGQGARSTAFF. The CDR3 DNA follows: TGCAGTGCCTACCCGGGACAGGGGGCGCGGAGTACGGCTTTCTTT.